Following are 24 T cell receptor beta chains from one sample sequenced in a study of shared clonotypes between healthy human individuals. Profiling relied on immunoSEQ multiplex PCR, and the TCRdb table lists in-frame clones only, not all of them. Among about 1.5 million clones, 96% were seen once, and the ten largest hold about 1.2%. Specimen: naive CD4+ T cells sorted from blood. As to subset: CD45RA+ positively selected. Receptors were obtained from a man aged 25 to 45 in good health.

This chain links TRBV30 with TRBJ2-3; 9 positions match TRBD2. The junction had 7 bases not matched to a gene; V was cut back by 5 bases and J by 4 bases. CDR1 and CDR2 from the germline V gene are GTSNPN and SVGIG (reference sequence). The CDR3 totals 14 residues. CDR3: CAWRLGTSPDTQYF. The CDR3 region has the DNA TGTGCCTGGCGCCTTGGGACTAGCCCAGATACGCAGTATTTT.

The chain carries TRBV4-1 and TRBJ2-5; 11 nucleotides match TRBD1. The CDR3 spans 19 residues. Germline CDR1 is MGHRA and CDR2 is YSYEKL. Losses at the gene ends were 4 bases for V and 1 base for J; bases not matched to a gene: 14. The CDR3 coding sequence is TGCGCCAGCAGCCCCTCACTCTCCGGGACAGGGGGAGTCCAAGAGACCCAGTACTTC. Translated: CASSPSLSGTGGVQETQYF.

The V gene is TRBV5-8, the J gene TRBJ2-6, with a tentative D call TRBD2 (6 bases). The ends were cut back, 0 bases at V and 2 bases at J, with 9 bases in the middle. Germline lookup yields CDR1 SGHTS and CDR2 YDEGEE. The CDR3 is made up of 16 amino acids. CDR3 sequence (DNA): TGTGCCAGCAGCTTGGTTTGGAGGGCTGGGGCCAACGTCCTGACTTTC. This codes for CASSLVWRAGANVLTF. The variable domain in full, with the rest retrieved from reference TRBV5-8 and TRBJ2-6, is EAGVTQSPTHLIKTRGQQATLRCSPISGHTSVYWYQQALGLGLQFLLWYDEGEERNRGNFPPRFSGRQFPNYSSELNVNALELEDSALYLCASSLVWRAGANVLTFGAGSRLTVL.

The chain has TRBV18 and TRBJ1-1; D is unresolved. CDR3 size: 14 residues. Trimming stripped 3 bases from V and 4 bases from J, with 12 bases between. Germline V gene lookup returns CDR1 KGHSH and CDR2 LQKENI. The DNA of the CDR3 is TGTGCCAGCTCACCTATGACGGTTGGCACTGAAGCTTTCTTT. This sequence encodes CASSPMTVGTEAFF.

The J gene is TRBJ2-3, the V gene TRBV6-1; D is unresolved. CDR3 length: 15 residues. Trimming took 6 bases from V and 3 from J, leaving 16 bases between them. CDR1 and CDR2 (germline): MNHNS, SASEGT. CDR3 bases: TGTGCCAGCAGCGGAGTTGGGGTTATTACAGATACGCAGTATTTT. This gives the protein CASSGVGVITDTQYF.

V gene TRBV10-2 combines with J gene TRBJ1-5; tentative D call: TRBD1 (5 bases). This CDR3 region has 15 residues. Trimming removed 0 bases from V and 5 bases from J, with 11 bases in between. Germline V gives CDR1 WSHSY, CDR2 SAAADI. CDR3 loop: CASSESGGAYQPQHF. CDR3 sequence (DNA): TGCGCCAGCAGTGAGTCGGGGGGAGCCTATCAGCCCCAGCATTTT.

The chain has TRBV19 and TRBJ2-7; D remains ambiguous. The ends were cut back, 11 bases at V and 4 bases at J, with 18 bases in the middle. The CDR3 has 13 amino acids. Germline CDR1 and CDR2: LNHDA and SQIVND (reference sequence). The CDR3 region has the DNA TGTGCCTCACACGCGCCTACGAGTTACGAGCAGTACTTC. This sequence encodes CASHAPTSYEQYF.

Note on this clone: The sample has other DNA sequences that encode this CDR3 too. This rearrangement joins TRBV5-1 to TRBJ2-3, with D uncertain. Trimming took 4 bases from V and 2 from J, leaving 8 bases between them. The germline CDR1 and CDR2 sequences are SGHRS and YFSETQ. The CDR3 is 13 amino acids. The CDR3 sequence: CASSGVPTDTQYF. CDR3 bases: TGCGCCAGCAGCGGGGTCCCCACAGATACGCAGTATTTT.

The rearrangement joins TRBV15 to TRBJ2-1, with a tentative D call TRBD2 (6 bases). The V gene lost 2 bases and the J gene lost 4 bases, with 12 bases spanning the gap. The germline CDR1 and CDR2 sequences are LNHNV and YYDKDF (reference sequence). The CDR3 runs to 15 residues. CDR3 loop: CATSRRAEGYNEQFF. CDR3 sequence (DNA): TGTGCCACCAGCAGAAGAGCGGAGGGGTACAATGAGCAGTTCTTC.

On this clone: This specimen includes other DNA sequences encoding the same CDR3. V gene TRBV6-5 combines with J gene TRBJ1-3; D gene ambiguous. From germline, CDR1 is MNHEY and CDR2 SVGAGI. V dropped 3 bases and J dropped 0 bases, with 9 bases sitting between them. The CDR3 consists of 15 residues. The CDR3 sequence: CASSYGSGSGNTIYF. In DNA form, the CDR3 reads TGTGCCAGCAGTTATGGGAGCGGCTCTGGAAACACCATATATTTT.

The gene calls are TRBV19 and TRBJ1-5; 8 nucleotides agree with TRBD1. CDR1 and CDR2 from the germline V gene are LNHDA and SQIVND (reference sequence). This CDR3 has 16 residues. J lost 6 bases, V lost 4 bases, and 11 bases had no gene match. The CDR3, as DNA: TGTGCCAGTAGTACCCAACCGGGACAGGTTAGTCAGCCCCAGCATTTT. The encoded protein is CASSTQPGQVSQPQHF.

This clone was recorded only once. This chain uses TRBV21-1 with TRBJ2-5. TRBV21-1 is a pseudogene. The CDR3 contains 14 residues. The CDR3 coding sequence is TGTGCCAGCAGCAAAGTACACCAAAGGGAGACCCAGTACTTC. The encoded protein is CASSKVHQRETQYF.

This chain links TRBV5-4 with TRBJ2-5, with 7 bases lining up with TRBD2. V dropped 4 bases and J dropped 6; count of bases not matched to a gene: 3. In germline, CDR1 is SGHNT, CDR2 YYREEE (reference sequence). CDR3 length: 12 residues. The CDR3 DNA sequence: TGTGCCAGCAGCCTCAGCGGGAAGACCCAGTACTTC. It specifies CASSLSGKTQYF. The full variable domain, completed using reference TRBV5-4 and TRBJ2-5, is ETGVTQSPTHLIKTRGQQVTLRCSSQSGHNTVSWYQQALGQGPQFIFQYYREEENGRGNFPPRFSGLQFPNYSSELNVNALELDDSALYLCASSLSGKTQYFGPGTRLLVL.

V is TRBV7-9 and J is TRBJ2-7, with unresolved D. V lost 1 base and J lost 6, with 4 bases in between. There are 11 residues in the CDR3. The germline gives CDR1 SEHNR, CDR2 FQNEAQ (reference sequence). CDR3 in amino acids: CASSLGPEQYF. CDR3 in DNA: TGTGCCAGCAGCTTAGGGCCCGAGCAGTACTTC.

The chain links TRBV6-5 to TRBJ2-7, with 7 positions matching TRBD1. The CDR3 length is 13 residues. Germline V CDR1 and CDR2: MNHEY, SVGAGI. J gave up 3 bases and V 7 bases, and 6 bases lay outside the gene matches. The CDR3: CASTQQGNYEQYF. CDR3 nucleotide sequence: TGTGCCAGCACCCAACAGGGGAACTACGAGCAGTACTTC.

V is TRBV10-1 and J is TRBJ2-7; perhaps D is TRBD1 or TRBD2 (5 bases each). V lost 3 bases, J lost 4 bases, and 13 bases lay in between. Germline loops: CDR1 WNHNN, CDR2 SYGVQD (reference sequence). The CDR3 runs 14 residues. DNA for the CDR3: TGCGCCAGCAGTGATGGGAAATGGGGGTACGAGCAGTACTTC. It translates to CASSDGKWGYEQYF.

The gene calls are TRBV2 and TRBJ2-1; 12 nucleotides match TRBD2. The junction had 7 bases not matched to a gene; V was cut back by 6 bases and J by 7 bases. This CDR3 is built from 15 residues. Germline CDR1 SNHLY, CDR2 FYNNEI. The DNA for the CDR3 is TGTGCCAGCAGACCCCAGACTAGCGGGAGAAATGAGCAGTTCTTC. Its protein product is CASRPQTSGRNEQFF.

The table lists this clone with a count of one. The rearrangement joins TRBV27 to TRBJ2-3, with 7 bases lining up with TRBD2. There are 15 residues in the CDR3. Germline CDR1 MNHEY, CDR2 SMNVEV (reference sequence). The V and J ends lost 6 bases and 2 bases, in that order; junction bases with no gene match: 8. CDR3 sequence (DNA): TGTGCCAGCAGCCCACCCCAGCGGGACACAGATACGCAGTATTTT. Amino acid sequence: CASSPPQRDTDTQYF.

The chain carries TRBV29-1 and TRBJ2-3; weak D call: TRBD2 (6 bases). Trimming shortened V by 7 bases and J by 3 bases, and 20 bases separated the two germline ends. This CDR3 region has 15 residues. Germline CDR1 SQVTM, CDR2 ANQGSEA. The CDR3 reads CSARGGGIRTDTQYF. The CDR3 DNA reads as TGCAGCGCCCGAGGTGGGGGGATTAGGACAGATACGCAGTATTTT.

The chain couples TRBV5-5 to TRBJ2-1; possible D gene TRBD1, 6 bases. This CDR3 is 14 amino acids long. CDR1 SGHKS and CDR2 YYEKEE come from the germline V gene (reference sequence). With 3 bases removed from V and 10 bases from J, the gap between germline ends came to 17 bases. CDR3 sequence (DNA): TGTGCCAGCAGCTGGGAACTACAGGGAAAGGAGCAGTTCTTC. Residues: CASSWELQGKEQFF.

J is TRBJ2-3 and V is TRBV28, with D maybe TRBD2 (6 bases). This CDR3 is built from 17 residues. Trimming cost V 3 bases and J 0 bases, with 16 bases left between them. Germline V gene sequence: CDR1 MDHEN, CDR2 SYDVKM. CDR3 amino acids: CASSFGGGGPSTDTQYF. CDR3 nucleotide sequence: TGTGCCAGCAGTTTTGGGGGAGGTGGGCCTAGCACAGATACGCAGTATTTT.

This chain uses TRBV18 with TRBJ1-2, with 8 nucleotides matching TRBD1. CDR1 and CDR2 from the germline V gene are KGHSH and LQKENI. This CDR3 has 13 residues. The junction had 5 bases not matched to a gene; V was cut back by 2 bases and J by 9 bases. The CDR3 loop reads CASSPIQGECYTF. The CDR3 nucleotides read TGTGCCAGCTCACCAATACAGGGGGAATGCTACACCTTC.

The V and J genes are TRBV10-3 and TRBJ2-1, with D perhaps TRBD2 (6 bases). The CDR3 runs 13 residues. Germline loops: CDR1 ENHRY, CDR2 SYGVKD. Trimming removed 8 bases at V and 8 bases at J, with 16 bases between. CDR3 amino acids: CAIGGSGFDEQFF. DNA for the CDR3: TGTGCCATCGGAGGGTCAGGTTTCGATGAGCAGTTCTTC.

The chain combines TRBV7-8 with TRBJ2-5, with D tentatively TRBD1 (6 bases). Germline CDR1 SGHVS, CDR2 FQNEAQ. Between the trimmed V and J ends, which lost 6 bases and 12 bases, there was a span of 17 bases. This CDR3 has 12 amino acids. This CDR3 reads CASSLGGRDKYF. CDR3 in DNA: TGTGCCAGCAGTCTTGGGGGCAGGGACAAGTACTTC.